The 9 T cell receptor beta chains below all came from one sample that was sequenced in a study of T cells in Graves' hyperthyroidism and ophthalmopathy. RNA transcripts were the template for amplifying TCR beta CDR3 regions. With the HTBI primer set, the TCR CDR3 went through a first round of RT-PCR. TCRdb recomputed calls from the multiplex PCR reads with MiXCR, one row per CDR3 protein. The data show over 500,000 distinct CDR3 sequences, with approximately 17% seen just once and 15% to 20% held by the top ten. Sequencing was performed on blood. The receptors were gathered from a woman aged 18 to 35 with Graves' ophthalmopathy.

This clonotype was recorded many times. The V and J genes are TRBV28 and TRBJ2-7; TRBD1 aligns across 9 bases. V was clipped by 6 bases and J by 3 bases; unmatched bases: 9. The CDR3 consists of 15 residues. CDR1 and CDR2 (germline): MDHEN, SYDVKM. CDR3 loop: CASRPTGTGIYEQYF. Here the CDR3 DNA reads TGTGCCAGCAGGCCGACCGGGACAGGGATCTACGAGCAGTACTTC.

This clonotype was seen many times. This chain links TRBV20-1 with TRBJ2-7, with D unresolved. Germline CDR1 reads DFQATT; CDR2 reads SNEGSKA (reference sequence). The CDR3 spans 16 residues. Trimming shortened V by 3 bases and J by 3 bases, and 21 bases separated the two germline ends. This chain's CDR3 is CSARARASPGRYEQYF. In DNA form, the CDR3 reads TGCAGTGCTAGGGCCCGGGCCTCACCTGGGCGCTACGAGCAGTACTTC.

This clonotype was counted many times. The genes are TRBV28 and TRBJ1-5; 7 bases are a match to TRBD1. The CDR3 is made up of 15 amino acids. The germline V gene has CDR1 MDHEN and CDR2 SYDVKM. V dropped 7 bases and J dropped 4; count of bases not matched to a gene: 10. CDR3 sequence reads: CASTDPGQLNQPQHF. The CDR3 DNA reads as TGTGCCAGCACCGACCCGGGACAGCTAAATCAGCCCCAGCATTTT.

For this clonotype: A read error may explain this, as a much larger clone is one base away. CDR3 bases: TGTGCCAGCCCACCTTCAGCGGGAGGGCAATACGAGCAGTACTTC. Protein: CASPPSAGGQYEQYF. The genes are TRBV18 and TRBJ2-7; 10 nucleotides match TRBD2. Germline V gene sequence: CDR1 KGHSH, CDR2 LQKENI. The CDR3 consists of 15 residues. Full variable domain (remainder filled in from reference TRBV18 and TRBJ2-7): NAGVMQNPRHLVRRRGQEARLRCSPMKGHSHVYWYRQLPEEGLKFMVYLQKENIIDESGMPKERFSAEFPKEGPSILRIQQVVRGDSAAYFCASPPSAGGQYEQYFGPGTRLTVT.

This clonotype has at least ten counts. The chain uses TRBV12-3 or TRBV12-4 and TRBJ1-1, with D tentatively TRBD1 (5 bases). Trimming cost V 3 bases and J 2 bases, with 13 bases left between them. This CDR3 has 15 amino acids. CDR3 coding DNA: TGTGCCAGCAGTTTTATCGCAGGGATCAACACTGAAGCTTTCTTT. It is translated as CASSFIAGINTEAFF.

This clonotype was counted only a few times. This rearrangement joins TRBV19 to TRBJ2-5; TRBD2 agrees at 7 bases. Germline V gene data show CDR1 as LNHDA and CDR2 as SQIVND (reference sequence). V lost 6 bases to trimming and J lost 3 bases; unmatched junction nucleotides: 10. This CDR3 has 15 residues. CDR3 sequence: CASSLSTSAKETQYF. CDR3 DNA sequence: TGTGCCAGTAGCCTCAGCACTAGCGCGAAAGAGACCCAGTACTTC.

The chain is built from TRBV6-1 and TRBJ1-4; 7 bases line up with TRBD1. CDR1 MNHNS and CDR2 SASEGT come from the germline V gene. Trimming cost V 6 bases and J 1 base; bases outside gene matches: 8. CDR3 size: 16 residues. The CDR3 is CASRENRGGTNEKLFF. DNA of the CDR3: TGTGCCAGCAGGGAGAACAGGGGAGGAACTAATGAAAAACTGTTTTTT.

The chain has TRBV28 and TRBJ2-3, with 11 bases fitting TRBD1. Germline V gene data show CDR1 as MDHEN and CDR2 as SYDVKM. The CDR3 length is 14 residues. V lost 7 bases and J lost 3; bases outside the gene matches: 3. The CDR3 nucleotides read TGTGCCAGCATCGGACAGGGGGCAACAGATACGCAGTATTTT. This codes for CASIGQGATDTQYF. Based on the CDR3 plus reference TRBV28 and TRBJ2-3, the full variable domain is DVKVTQSSRYLVKRTGEKVFLECVQDMDHENMFWYRQDPGLGLRLIYFSYDVKMKEKGDIPEGYSVSREKKERFSLILESASTNQTSMYLCASIGQGATDTQYFGPGTRLTVL.

The rearrangement uses TRBV27 and TRBJ2-2; possibly TRBD1 or TRBD2 for D (6 bases each). The germline V gene encodes CDR1 MNHEY and CDR2 SMNVEV (reference sequence). CDR3 length equals 15 residues. The V end was cut by 2 bases, the J end by 4 bases, with 11 bases between. CDR3 nucleotides: TGTGCCAGCAGTTTAGGGGGGCGGGTCACCGGGGAGCTGTTTTTT. Translated, it gives CASSLGGRVTGELFF.